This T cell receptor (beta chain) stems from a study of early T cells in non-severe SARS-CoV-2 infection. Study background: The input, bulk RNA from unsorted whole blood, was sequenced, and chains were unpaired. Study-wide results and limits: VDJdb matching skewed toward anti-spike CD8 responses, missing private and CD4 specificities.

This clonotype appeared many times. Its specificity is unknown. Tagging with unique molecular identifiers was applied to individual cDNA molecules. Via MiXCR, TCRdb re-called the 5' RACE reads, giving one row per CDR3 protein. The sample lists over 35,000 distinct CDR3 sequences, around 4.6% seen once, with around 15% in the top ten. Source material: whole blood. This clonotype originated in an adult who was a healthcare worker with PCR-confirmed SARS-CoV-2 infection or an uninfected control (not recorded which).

This chain's CDR3 is CASSLVWNTGELFF. The CDR3 nucleotides read TGCGCCAGCAGCTTGGTCTGGAACACCGGGGAGCTGTTTTTT. The chain couples TRBV5-1 to TRBJ2-2; D unclear. CDR3 size: 14 residues. CDR1 is SGHRS and CDR2 is YFSETQ in the germline V gene. V was cut by 0 bases and J by 1 base, with 4 bases left in between.